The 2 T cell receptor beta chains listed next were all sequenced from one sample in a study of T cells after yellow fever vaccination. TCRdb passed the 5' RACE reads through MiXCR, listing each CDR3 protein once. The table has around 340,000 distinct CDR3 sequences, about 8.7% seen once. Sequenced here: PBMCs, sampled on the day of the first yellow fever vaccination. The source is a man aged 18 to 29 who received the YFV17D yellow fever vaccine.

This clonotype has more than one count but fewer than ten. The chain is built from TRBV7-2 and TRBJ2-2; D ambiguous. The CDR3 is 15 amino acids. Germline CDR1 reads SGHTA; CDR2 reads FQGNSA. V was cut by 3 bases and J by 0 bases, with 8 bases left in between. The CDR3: CASSFRRANTGELFF. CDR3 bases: TGTGCCAGCAGCTTTCGGAGAGCGAACACCGGGGAGCTGTTTTTT. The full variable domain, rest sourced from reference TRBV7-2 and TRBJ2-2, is GAGVSQSPSNKVTEKGKDVELRCDPISGHTALYWYRQSLGQGLEFLIYFQGNSAPDKSGLPSDRFSAERTGGSVSTLTIQRTQQEDSAVYLCASSFRRANTGELFFGEGSRLTVL.

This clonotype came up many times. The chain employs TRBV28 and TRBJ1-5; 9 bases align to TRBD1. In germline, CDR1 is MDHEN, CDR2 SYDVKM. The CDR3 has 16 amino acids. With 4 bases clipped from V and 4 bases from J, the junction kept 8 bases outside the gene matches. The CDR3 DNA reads TGTGCCAGCAGTTCCTCGACAGGGGGAGGGAATCAGCCCCAGCATTTT. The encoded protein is CASSSSTGGGNQPQHF.